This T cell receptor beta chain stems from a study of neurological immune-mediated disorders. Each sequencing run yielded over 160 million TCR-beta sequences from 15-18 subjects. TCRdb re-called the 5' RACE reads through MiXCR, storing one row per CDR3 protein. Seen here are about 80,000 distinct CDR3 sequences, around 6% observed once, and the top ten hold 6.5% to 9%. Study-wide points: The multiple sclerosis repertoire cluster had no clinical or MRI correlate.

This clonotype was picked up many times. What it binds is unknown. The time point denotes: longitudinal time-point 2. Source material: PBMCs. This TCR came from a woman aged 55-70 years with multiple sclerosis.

CDR3 in amino acids: CASKAGGPDEQYF. In DNA, the CDR3 is TGTGCCAGCAAAGCGGGGGGGCCCGACGAGCAGTACTTC. The chain is built from TRBV21-1 and TRBJ2-7; the table's D call TRBD2 went unverified against the DNA. TRBV21-1 is flagged as a pseudogene. CDR3 length equals 13 residues.